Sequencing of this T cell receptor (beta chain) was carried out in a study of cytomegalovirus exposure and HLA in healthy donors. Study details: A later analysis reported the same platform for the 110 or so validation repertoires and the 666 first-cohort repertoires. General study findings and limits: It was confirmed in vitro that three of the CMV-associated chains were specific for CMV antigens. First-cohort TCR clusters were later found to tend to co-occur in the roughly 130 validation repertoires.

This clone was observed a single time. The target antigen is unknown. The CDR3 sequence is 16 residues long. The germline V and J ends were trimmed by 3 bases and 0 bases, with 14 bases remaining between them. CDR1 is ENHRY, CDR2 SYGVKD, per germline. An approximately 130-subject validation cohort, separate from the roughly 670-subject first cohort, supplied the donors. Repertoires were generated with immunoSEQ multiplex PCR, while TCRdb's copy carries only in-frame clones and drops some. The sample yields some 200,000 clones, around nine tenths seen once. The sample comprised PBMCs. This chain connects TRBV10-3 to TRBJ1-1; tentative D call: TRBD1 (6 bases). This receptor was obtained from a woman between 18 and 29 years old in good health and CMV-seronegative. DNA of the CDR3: TGTGCCATCAGTGACGGGACATACAGTATGAACACTGAAGCTTTCTTT. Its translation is CAISDGTYSMNTEAFF.